This entry is about one T cell receptor (beta chain). Libraries were prepared by immunoSEQ multiplex PCR; TCRdb keeps only in-frame clonotypes and omits some of them. Among some 120,000 clones listed, 90% were seen once. The source of the sample is a study of T cell responses to AZD1222 COVID-19 vaccine. This CDR3 comprises 17 residues. The germline gives CDR1 PRHDT, CDR2 FYEKMQ (reference sequence). The ends were cut back, 5 bases at V and 2 bases at J, with 20 bases in the middle. The receptor's source is an adult in good health. The source was peripheral blood, collected on day 0 of MenACWY control vaccination. V usage is TRBV13 and J usage is TRBJ2-3, with D perhaps matching TRBD1 or TRBD2 (5 bases each). The CDR3: CASSPETLRGDTDTQYF. Here the CDR3 DNA reads TGTGCCAGCAGCCCCGAGACGTTGAGAGGGGACACAGATACGCAGTATTTT. The whole variable domain, filled in from reference TRBV13 and TRBJ2-3, reads AAGVIQSPRHLIKEKRETATLKCYPIPRHDTVYWYQQGPGQDPQFLISFYEKMQSDKGSIPDRFSAQQFSDYHSELNMSSLELGDSALYFCASSPETLRGDTDTQYFGPGTRLTVL.